This record covers a single T cell receptor (beta chain). Its antigen remains undetermined. For every CD8+ T cell subset, around 300,000 cells were flow-sorted straight into RLT lysis buffer, and each subset was sorted in triplicate. To exclude memory contaminants, naive CD8+ T cells were stringently defined as CD45RO-CCR7+CD27+CD95-. Peripheral blood mononuclear cells were isolated from buffy coats by standard density gradient centrifugation. Naive CXCR3-negative and CXCR3-positive CD8+ T cells were flow-sorted using a FACSAria III. An RNeasy Mini Kit was used to extract total RNA from the sorted cells. These data belong to a study of CXCR3-negative and CXCR3-positive naive CD8 T cells (dated by TCRdb to between 2019 and 2020). Study-level background: In total, about 135 million TRB reads were obtained, corresponding to roughly 1.5 +/- 0.3 million reads per library. The diversity and physicochemical repertoire analyses included more than nine donors pooled from two independent experiments. Naive subsets from five or six donors and memory cells from 3 donors were included in the TRBV-TRBJ cluster analysis. General conclusions and limits of the study: Compared with CXCR3-negative naive cells, CXCR3-positive naive cells had TRB CDR3s with higher hydrophobicity (lower Kidera factor 4), lower energy, and higher strength and volume indices. Because surface CD5, which is linked to self-reactivity in mice, was comparable between the naive subsets, TCR interaction strength was also inferred from the physicochemical properties of TRB CDR3s. Comparably high repertoire diversity was found in both naive subsets, whereas much lower repertoire diversity was found in memory CD8+ T cells. TRBV-TRBJ usage was similar between naive CXCR3-negative and CXCR3-positive cells from the same donor, while memory cells showed distinct patterns. Freshly isolated PBMCs were used for most assays because CXCR3 expression partially decreased after cryopreservation.

The reads were generated on a NextSeq 550. The Human TCR Profiling Kit (MiLaboratory) was used to make UMI-labeled 5' RACE TRB cDNA libraries. The full amount of extracted RNA was used for cDNA synthesis, and the full amount of resulting cDNA was used for PCR amplification. Libraries were prepared in parallel using an identical number of PCR cycles. Under the source paper's analysis protocol: About 50,000 +/- 9,200 unique UMI-labeled TRB cDNA molecules per library were extracted with MIGEC and MiXCR, with at least two reads per UMI required. On average, roughly 40,000 +/- 10,000 functional in-frame TRB CDR3 nucleotide clonotypes lacking stop codons were found per library. Diversity metrics, including normalized Shannon-Wiener and Chao1, were computed in VDJtools after downsampling to 5000 UMI-labeled TRB molecules per sample. Clonotype-size-weighted physicochemical properties of the central five CDR3 residues (interaction energy, strength, volume and Kidera factor 4) were computed in VDJtools. TCRdb reprocessed the sequencing reads and holds a single record per CDR3 protein sequence, with no DNA. These V and J calls derive from TCRdb rather than the authors' analysis. In this sample's table one finds about 63,000 distinct CDR3 sequences. The top ten clonotypes cover approximately 4.4% of the sample.

The CDR3 covers 12 residues, taking in both the cysteine and the phenylalanine. A DNA sequence was not provided. The germline V gene encodes CDR1 SQVTM and CDR2 ANQGSEA. The chain is assembled from TRBV29-1 and TRBJ1-1; TCRdb reports TRBD1, a call that lacks DNA to check it against. The specimen was naive CXCR3+ CD8+ T cells from blood. The sample's cell subset or site, from its label and the paper: CD45RO-CCR7+CD27+CD95- naive CD8+ T cells expressing CXCR3 (TNR3+). This receptor was obtained from a human donor in good health. Some clones in this sample may be carry-over from other donors' samples. The CDR3 is CSVAGGHTEAFF.